The sequence of this TCR beta chain was determined in a study of shared clonotypes between healthy human individuals. Whole-study findings and limits: Relative to their counterparts shared across all four donors, non-shared clonotypes exhibited diminished generation probabilities. Sampling covered nothing but blood. Tissue TCR repertoires likely differ from those found in blood.

CDR1 and CDR2 (germline): SGDLS, YYNGEE. V lost 4 bases and J lost 0, with 11 bases in between. The CDR3 consists of 15 residues. Generated by immunoSEQ multiplex PCR, the TCRdb table keeps only in-frame clones and is missing some. The table includes roughly 1 million clones, about 84% detected once. About this clone itself: The antigen is undetermined.

The source is a young man in good health. Some clones in this sample may be carry-over from other donors' samples. Specimen: memory CD4+ T cells from PBMCs. Noted subset: CD45RA-negative fraction. V is TRBV9 and J is TRBJ2-1; D ambiguous. Here the CDR3 DNA reads TGTGCCAGCAGCCCTCGGTCGAGCTCCTACAATGAGCAGTTCTTC. Its protein is CASSPRSSSYNEQFF.